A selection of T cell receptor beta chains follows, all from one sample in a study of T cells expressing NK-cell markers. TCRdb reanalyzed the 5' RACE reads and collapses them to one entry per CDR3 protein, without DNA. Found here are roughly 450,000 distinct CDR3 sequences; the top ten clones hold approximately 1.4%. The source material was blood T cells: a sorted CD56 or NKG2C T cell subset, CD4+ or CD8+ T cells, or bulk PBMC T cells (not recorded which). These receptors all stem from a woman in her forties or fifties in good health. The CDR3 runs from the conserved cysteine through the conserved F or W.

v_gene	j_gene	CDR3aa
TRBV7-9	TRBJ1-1	CASSFLDREAFF
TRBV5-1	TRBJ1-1	CASSLEPSRTTEAFF
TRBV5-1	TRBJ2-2	CASSLRSRGQGKAGELFF
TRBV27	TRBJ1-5	CASRGFSNQPQHF
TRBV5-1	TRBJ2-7	CASSSMKADINYEQYF
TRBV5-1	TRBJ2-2	CASSLRQGNTGELFF
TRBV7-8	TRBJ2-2	CASRSWVGLAGRTGELFF
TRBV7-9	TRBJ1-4	CASSPARATNEKLFF
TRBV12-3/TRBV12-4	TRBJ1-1	CASSALTKAFF
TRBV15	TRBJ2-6	CATSSAYPGANVLTF
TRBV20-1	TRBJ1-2	CSARDLDSTYGYTF